This is a list of T cell receptor beta chains from one sample in a study of identical twins. MiXCR, applied by TCRdb to the 5' RACE reads, yields one record per CDR3 protein. The data hold 260,000 or so distinct CDR3 sequences, with 7.5% observed a single time. The sample was also reused in another study, on yellow fever vaccine responses in identical twins.

Sequenced input: CD8+ T cells sorted from blood. The origin of the receptors is a woman aged 18-35 years in good health. Each CDR3 is given without its conserved first and last residue. The order of the fields is V gene, J gene, CDR3 protein.

>TRBV7-2|TRBJ2-1
ASSLNRLAGIEQF
>TRBV28|TRBJ2-5
ASSPHSGWQETQY
>TRBV5-6|TRBJ2-1
ASSPGLFSYNEQF
>TRBV4-1|TRBJ2-7
ASSQGTGAWSEQY
>TRBV12-3/TRBV12-4|TRBJ2-1
ASSVRGPHQYNEQF
>TRBV3-1|TRBJ2-5
ASSQDEGRAETQY
>TRBV28|TRBJ2-7
ASSSVGSYEQY
>TRBV12-3/TRBV12-4|TRBJ1-1
ASSPSPGGDEAF
>TRBV29-1|TRBJ2-2
SVESGGTGELF
>TRBV5-6|TRBJ2-1
ASSDLESAEF
>TRBV7-9|TRBJ2-1
ASSLGDRAYNEQF
>TRBV13|TRBJ2-7
ASSSHSDYEQY
>TRBV24-1|TRBJ1-1
ATSDLSYTEAF
>TRBV6-5|TRBJ2-4
ASSLTSAFKNIQY
>TRBV28|TRBJ1-1
ASSLGEVF
>TRBV28|TRBJ2-2
ASSTFAGELF
>TRBV29-1|TRBJ2-1
SVSSGTYNEQF
>TRBV9|TRBJ2-3
ASSVDVGSLADTQY
>TRBV3-1|TRBJ1-5
ASSQYFSGDSDIVGNQPQH
>TRBV29-1|TRBJ2-1
SVGPGTSGKNFLYNEQF
>TRBV2|TRBJ2-1
ASTVAGGYNEQF
>TRBV6-5|TRBJ1-2
ASSYVDRGGYT
>TRBV28|TRBJ2-6
ASSPRSGANVLT
>TRBV28|TRBJ2-3
ASNQGRRYADTQY
>TRBV5-1|TRBJ2-1
ASSLSVSYNEQF
>TRBV6-2/TRBV6-3|TRBJ2-7
ASSPDPPYAYEQY